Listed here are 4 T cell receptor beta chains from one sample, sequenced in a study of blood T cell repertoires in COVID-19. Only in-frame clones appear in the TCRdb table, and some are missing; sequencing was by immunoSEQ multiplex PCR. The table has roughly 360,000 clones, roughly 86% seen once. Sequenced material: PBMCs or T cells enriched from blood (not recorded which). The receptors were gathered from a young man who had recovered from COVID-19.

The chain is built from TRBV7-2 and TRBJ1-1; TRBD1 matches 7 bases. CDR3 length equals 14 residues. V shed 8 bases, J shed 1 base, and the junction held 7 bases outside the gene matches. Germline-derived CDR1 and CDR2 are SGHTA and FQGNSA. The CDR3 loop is CASPEGAANTEAFF. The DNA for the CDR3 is TGTGCCAGCCCGGAGGGGGCGGCGAACACTGAAGCTTTCTTT.

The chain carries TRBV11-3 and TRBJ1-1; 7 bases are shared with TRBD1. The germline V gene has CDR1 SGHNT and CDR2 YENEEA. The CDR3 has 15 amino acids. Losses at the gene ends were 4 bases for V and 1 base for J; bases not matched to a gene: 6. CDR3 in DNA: TGTGCCAGCAGCTCCACGGAGGGGGCGAACACTGAAGCTTTCTTT. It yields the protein CASSSTEGANTEAFF.

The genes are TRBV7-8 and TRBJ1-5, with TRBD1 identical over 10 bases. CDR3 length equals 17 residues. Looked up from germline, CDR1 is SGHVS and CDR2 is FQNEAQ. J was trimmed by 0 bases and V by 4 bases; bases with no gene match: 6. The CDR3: CASSWAGTGDSNQPQHF. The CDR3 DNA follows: TGTGCCAGCAGCTGGGCCGGGACAGGGGATAGCAATCAGCCCCAGCATTTT.

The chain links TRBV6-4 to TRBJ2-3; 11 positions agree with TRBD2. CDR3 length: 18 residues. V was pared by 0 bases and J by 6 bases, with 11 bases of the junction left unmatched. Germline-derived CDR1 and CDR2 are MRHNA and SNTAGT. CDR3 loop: CASSDSPGSGGADDTQYF. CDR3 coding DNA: TGTGCCAGCAGTGACTCCCCAGGTAGCGGGGGGGCAGACGATACGCAGTATTTT.